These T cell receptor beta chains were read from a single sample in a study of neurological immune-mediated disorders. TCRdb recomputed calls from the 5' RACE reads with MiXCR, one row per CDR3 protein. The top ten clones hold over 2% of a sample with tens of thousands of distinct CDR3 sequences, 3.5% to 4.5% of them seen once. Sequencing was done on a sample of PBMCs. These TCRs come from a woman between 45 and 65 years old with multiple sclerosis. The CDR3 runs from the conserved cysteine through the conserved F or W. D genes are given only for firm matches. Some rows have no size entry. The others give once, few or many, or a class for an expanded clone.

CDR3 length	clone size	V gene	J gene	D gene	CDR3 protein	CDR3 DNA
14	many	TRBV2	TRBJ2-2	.	CASRAGLNTGELFF	TGTGCCAGCAGGGCCGGGCTCAACACCGGGGAGCTGTTTTTT
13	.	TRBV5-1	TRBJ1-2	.	CASSFEGVDGYTF	TGCGCCAGCAGCTTTGAGGGGGTGGATGGCTACACCTTC
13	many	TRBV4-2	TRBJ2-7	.	CASSQDVTSTRDF	TGTGCCAGCAGCCAAGATGTTACGAGTACTAGGGACTTC
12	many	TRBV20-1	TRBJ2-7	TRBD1	CSAIGQGYEQYF	TGCAGTGCTATCGGACAGGGGTACGAGCAGTACTTC
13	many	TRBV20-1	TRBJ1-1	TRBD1	CSAGDREDTEAFF	TGCAGTGCGGGGGACAGGGAGGACACTGAAGCTTTCTTT
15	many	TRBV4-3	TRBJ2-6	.	CASSQDGSGANVLTF	TGCGCCAGCAGCCAAGATGGATCTGGGGCCAACGTCCTGACTTTC
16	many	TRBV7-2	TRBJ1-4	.	CASSHSVGTWNEKLFF	TGTGCCAGCAGCCACTCCGTCGGTACCTGGAATGAAAAACTGTTTTTT
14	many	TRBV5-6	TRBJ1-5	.	CASRKGFGNQPQHF	TGTGCCAGCAGAAAGGGTTTCGGCAATCAGCCCCAGCATTTT
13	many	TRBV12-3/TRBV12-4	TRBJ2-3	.	CASNFDSTDTQYF	TGTGCCAGCAACTTCGACAGCACAGATACGCAGTATTTT
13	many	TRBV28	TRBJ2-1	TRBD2	CASTSGRGNEQFF	TGTGCCAGTACTAGCGGGAGGGGCAATGAGCAGTTCTTC
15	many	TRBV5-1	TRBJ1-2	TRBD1	CASSFFRDSNYGYTF	TGCGCCAGCAGCTTTTTCCGGGACAGCAACTATGGCTACACCTTC
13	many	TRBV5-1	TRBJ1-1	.	CASSFDRNTEAFF	TGCGCCAGCAGCTTCGACAGGAACACTGAAGCTTTCTTT
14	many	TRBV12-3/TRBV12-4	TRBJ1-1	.	CASSLASRGTEAFF	TGTGCCAGCAGTTTAGCGTCCCGGGGCACTGAAGCTTTCTTT
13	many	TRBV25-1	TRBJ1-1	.	CASAWNILPGAFF	TGTGCCAGCGCCTGGAACATTCTCCCCGGAGCTTTCTTT
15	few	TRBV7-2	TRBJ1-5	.	CASSPAVQGDQPQNF	TGTGCCAGCAGCCCGGCGGTTCAGGGCGATCAGCCCCAGAATTTT
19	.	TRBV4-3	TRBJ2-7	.	CASSQDAPGVVANHYEQYF	TGCGCCAGCAGCCAAGATGCCCCGGGGGTGGTAGCGAATCACTACGAGCAGTACTTC
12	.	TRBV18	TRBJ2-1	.	CAISPSDSGQFF	TGTGCCATCTCGCCTTCGGACTCAGGGCAGTTCTTC
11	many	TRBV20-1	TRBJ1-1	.	CSTGMGAEAFF	TGCAGTACAGGGATGGGAGCTGAAGCTTTCTTT
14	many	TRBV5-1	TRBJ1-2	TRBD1	CASSLGTGVDGYTF	TGCGCCAGCAGCTTGGGGACAGGGGTGGATGGCTACACCTTC
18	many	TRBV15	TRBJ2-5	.	CATSRDQLGAIIEETQYF	TGTGCCACCAGCAGAGATCAATTGGGGGCAATAATAGAAGAGACCCAGTACTTC
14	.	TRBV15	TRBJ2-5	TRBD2	CATSGNPGGETQYF	TGTGCCACCAGCGGAAACCCGGGAGGAGAGACCCAGTACTTC
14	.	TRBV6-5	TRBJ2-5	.	CASRSRLFEETQYF	TGTGCCAGTAGGTCGAGGCTGTTTGAAGAGACCCAGTACTTC
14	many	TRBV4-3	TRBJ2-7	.	CASSQGVGPYEQYF	TGCGCCAGCAGCCAAGGGGTGGGTCCCTACGAGCAGTACTTC
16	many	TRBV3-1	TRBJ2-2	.	CASSQRSVQNTGELFF	TGTGCCAGCAGCCAAAGGAGCGTCCAGAACACCGGGGAGCTGTTTTTT
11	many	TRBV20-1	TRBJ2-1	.	CSAISLASQFF	TGCAGTGCGATAAGCTTGGCGAGTCAGTTCTTC
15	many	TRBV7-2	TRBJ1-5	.	CASSLASGRVQPQHF	TGTGCCAGCAGCTTAGCGTCAGGGAGGGTTCAGCCCCAGCATTTT
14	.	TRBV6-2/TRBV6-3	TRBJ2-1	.	CASSSRASLKEQFF	TGTGCCAGCAGTTCAAGGGCCAGCCTCAAAGAGCAGTTCTTC
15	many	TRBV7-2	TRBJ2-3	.	CASSSTFGRTDTQYF	TGTGCCAGCAGCTCTACCTTCGGCCGCACAGATACGCAGTATTTT
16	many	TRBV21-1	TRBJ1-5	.	CASSKRGGRSKRPQHF	TGTGCCAGCAGCAAAAGGGGGGGCAGGTCCAAACGTCCCCAGCATTTT
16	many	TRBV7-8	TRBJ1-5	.	CASSPGSPLGNQPQHF	TGTGCCAGCAGCCCCGGGTCTCCCCTGGGGAATCAGCCCCAGCATTTT
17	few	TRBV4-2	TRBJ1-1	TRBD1	CASSQGSGGTLNTEAFF	TGTGCCAGCAGCCAAGGGTCAGGGGGGACCTTGAACACTGAAGCTTTCTTT
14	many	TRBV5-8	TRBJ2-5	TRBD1	CASSHRGPQETQYF	TGTGCCAGCAGCCACAGGGGACCCCAAGAGACCCAGTACTTC
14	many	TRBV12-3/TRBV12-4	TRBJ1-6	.	CASSPRGNNSPLNF	TGTGCCAGCAGTCCCCGGGGAAATAATTCACCCCTCAACTTT
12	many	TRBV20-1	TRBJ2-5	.	CSARILGETQYF	TGCAGTGCTAGGATTCTTGGAGAGACCCAGTACTTC
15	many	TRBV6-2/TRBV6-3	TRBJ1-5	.	CASSLRDNGGQPQNF	TGTGCCAGCAGCCTCCGGGACAATGGAGGTCAGCCCCAGAATTTT
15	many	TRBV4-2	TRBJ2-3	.	CASSQDPGSIDTQYF	TGTGCCAGCAGCCAAGATCCCGGGAGTATAGATACGCAGTATTTT
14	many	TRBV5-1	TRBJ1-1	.	CASSPQATNTEAFF	TGCGCCAGCAGCCCACAGGCAACGAACACTGAAGCTTTCTTT
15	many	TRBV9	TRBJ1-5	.	CASSVGADSNQPQHF	TGTGCCAGCAGCGTAGGGGCGGATAGCAATCAGCCCCAGCATTTT
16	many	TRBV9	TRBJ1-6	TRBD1	CASSAQQGYHNSPLNF	TGTGCCAGCAGCGCGCAACAGGGGTACCATAATTCACCCCTCAACTTT
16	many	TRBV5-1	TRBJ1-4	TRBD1	CASSFITGGTSEKLFF	TGCGCCAGCAGCTTCATCACAGGGGGTACCAGTGAAAAACTGTTTTTT
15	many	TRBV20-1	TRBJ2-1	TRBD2	CSARPSGNLYNEQFF	TGCAGTGCTAGACCTAGCGGGAATCTCTACAATGAGCAGTTCTTC
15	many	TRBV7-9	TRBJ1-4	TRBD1	CASSSMTGGGEKLFF	TGTGCCAGCAGCTCAATGACAGGGGGCGGAGAAAAACTGTTTTTT
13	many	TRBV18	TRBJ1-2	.	CASSPQRAYGYTF	TGTGCCAGCTCACCACAGAGGGCTTATGGCTACACCTTC
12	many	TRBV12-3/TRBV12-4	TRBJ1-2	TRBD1	CASSRTGDGYTF	TGTGCCAGCAGCCGGACAGGGGATGGCTACACCTTC
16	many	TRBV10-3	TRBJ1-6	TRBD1	CAISAGGLSYNSPLHF	TGTGCCATCAGTGCAGGGGGCTTGTCCTATAATTCACCCCTCCACTTT
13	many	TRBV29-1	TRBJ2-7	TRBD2	CSVGTSGGYEQYF	TGCAGCGTTGGGACTAGCGGGGGCTACGAGCAGTACTTC
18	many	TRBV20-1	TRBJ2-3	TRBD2	CSASAPAGGLEGTDTQYF	TGCAGTGCTAGCGCTCCGGCGGGAGGTTTAGAGGGCACAGATACGCAGTATTTT
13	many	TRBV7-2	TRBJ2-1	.	CASSASGGQTQFF	TGTGCCAGCAGCGCAAGTGGGGGCCAGACGCAGTTCTTC
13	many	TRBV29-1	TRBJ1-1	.	CSVVLPGSTEAFF	TGCAGCGTTGTCCTCCCGGGGAGCACTGAAGCTTTCTTT
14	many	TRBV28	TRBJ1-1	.	CASFRSLGNTEAFF	TGTGCCAGCTTTCGGAGTCTGGGGAACACTGAAGCTTTCTTT
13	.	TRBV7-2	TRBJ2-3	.	CASSLGDTDTQYF	TGTGCCAGCAGCCTTGGAGACACAGATACGCAGTATTTT
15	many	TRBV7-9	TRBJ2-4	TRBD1	CASSLRQGDKNIQYF	TGTGCCAGCAGCCTGAGACAGGGGGACAAAAACATTCAGTACTTC